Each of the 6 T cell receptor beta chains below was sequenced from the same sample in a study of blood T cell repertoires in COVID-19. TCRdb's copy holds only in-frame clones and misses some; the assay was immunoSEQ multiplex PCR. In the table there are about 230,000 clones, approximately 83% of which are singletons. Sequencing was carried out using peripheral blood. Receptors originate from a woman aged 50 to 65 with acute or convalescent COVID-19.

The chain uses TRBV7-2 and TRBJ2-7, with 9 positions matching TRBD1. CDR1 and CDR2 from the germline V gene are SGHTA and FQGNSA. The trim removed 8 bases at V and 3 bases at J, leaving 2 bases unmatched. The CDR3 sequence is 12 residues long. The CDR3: CASGGQGYEQYF. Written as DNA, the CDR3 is TGTGCCAGCGGGGGACAGGGCTACGAGCAGTACTTC.

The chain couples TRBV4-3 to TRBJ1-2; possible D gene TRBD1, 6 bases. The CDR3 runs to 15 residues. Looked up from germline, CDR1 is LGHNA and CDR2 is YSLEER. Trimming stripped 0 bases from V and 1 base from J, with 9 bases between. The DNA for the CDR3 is TGCGCCAGCAGCCAAGAGGGGGCTATTAACTATGGCTACACCTTC. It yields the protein CASSQEGAINYGYTF.

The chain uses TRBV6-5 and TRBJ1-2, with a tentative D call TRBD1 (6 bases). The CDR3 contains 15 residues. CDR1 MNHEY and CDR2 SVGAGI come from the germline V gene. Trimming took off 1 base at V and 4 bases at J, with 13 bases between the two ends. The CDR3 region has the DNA TGTGCCAGCAGTTACTTATCTGGGGGCCGCTATGGCTACACCTTC. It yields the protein CASSYLSGGRYGYTF.

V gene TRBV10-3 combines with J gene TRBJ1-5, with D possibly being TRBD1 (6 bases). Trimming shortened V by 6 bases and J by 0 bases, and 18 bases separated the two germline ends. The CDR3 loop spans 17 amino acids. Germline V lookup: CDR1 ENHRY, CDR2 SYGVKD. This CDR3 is CAIRSETGVSSNQPQHF. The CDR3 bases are TGTGCCATCAGGTCCGAGACAGGAGTTTCTAGCAATCAGCCCCAGCATTTT.

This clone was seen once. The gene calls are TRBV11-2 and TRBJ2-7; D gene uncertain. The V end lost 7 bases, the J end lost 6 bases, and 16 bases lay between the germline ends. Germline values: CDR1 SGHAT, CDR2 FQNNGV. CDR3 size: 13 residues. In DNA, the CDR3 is TGTGCCAGCACACAATCCTACAGACCCGAGCAGTACTTC. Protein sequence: CASTQSYRPEQYF. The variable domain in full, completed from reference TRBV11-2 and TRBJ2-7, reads EAGVAQSPRYKIIEKRQSVAFWCNPISGHATLYWYQQILGQGPKLLIQFQNNGVVDDSQLPKDRFSAERLKGVDSTLKIQPAKLEDSAVYLCASTQSYRPEQYFGPGTRLTVT.

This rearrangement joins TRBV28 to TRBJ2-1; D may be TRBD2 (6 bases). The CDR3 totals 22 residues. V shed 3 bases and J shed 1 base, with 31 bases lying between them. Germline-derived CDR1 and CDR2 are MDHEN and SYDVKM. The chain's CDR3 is CASSLRQILKSGPKGSYNEQFF. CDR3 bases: TGTGCCAGCAGTTTGAGACAGATACTAAAAAGCGGGCCTAAAGGATCCTACAATGAGCAGTTCTTC.